Reported below is one TCR beta chain. Its cognate antigen has yet to be identified. No clone much larger than this one lies a single base away; base qualities are absent. These data originate in a study of cytomegalovirus exposure and HLA in healthy donors (dated by TCRdb to about 2017). For the study in its entirety: In an earlier analysis of under 600 of the donors, 250 to 300 Gb of sequence data and some 120 million unique TCR beta sequences from 150 million to 200 million T cells were reported. Besides the first cohort of around 700 subjects, a separate validation cohort made up of some 110 different subjects was used. HLA typing included class I and class II loci at four-digit resolution. Typing coverage varied by locus: roughly 629-640 donors for A, B, C, DRB1 and DQB1; approximately 520 for DQA1; some 610 for DPA1; approximately 450 for DPB1. The later analysis used no new phenotypic data to find candidate immune exposures, relying instead on TCR beta sequences and their occurrence across donors. A later analysis re-examined previously published TCR beta repertoires from more than 650 donors and added high-resolution HLA genotyping to investigate patterns of TCR occurrence. To predict cytomegalovirus infection status, the study brought together high-throughput TCR immunosequencing, statistical association of individual TCRs with disease status, and machine learning. Of the roughly 400 genotyped donors, about 84% fell in the genetic ancestry cluster associated with self-reported Caucasian donors. All discovery cohort repertoires had been generated using a single sequencing platform. The study was designed to test whether signatures of past pathogen exposure could be identified by cataloging public T cell receptors. A later genetic analysis used genome-wide SNP genotypes for about 65% of the 666 donors, treating that subset as a discovery cohort. An earlier analysis of approximately 580 of the donors used high-throughput TCR beta sequencing to judge whether each TCR beta V gene segment behaved as functional or pseudogenic. Among about 400 genotyped donors of the cohort, an average of about 240,000 unique TCR beta nucleotide sequences was sequenced per donor, of which approximately 18% were non-productive. Roughly 300 gigabases of sequencing data and approximately 85 million unique TCR sequences were included in an early release covering around 650 HLA-typed donors. Using immunosequencing, the study profiled T cell repertoires from 666 subjects and related those repertoires to cytomegalovirus serostatus. Because of strong linkage in the cohort, roughly five DR-DQ haplotypes were treated as single units for association and clustering. Donor age, sex, ethnicity and CMV serostatus were compiled together with the repertoire data.

What the research found in general, with its limitations: Assigning TCR associations to individual alleles was difficult when HLA alleles, especially DR and DQ, strongly co-occurred. CMV serostatus was the only immune exposure information available for the cohort. While some public TCRs were present in many individuals, most TCR sequences turned up only very rarely across donors. The study gave a list of over 150 TCR beta chains associated with cytomegalovirus. A group of highly shared sequence variants was considered likely to be a technical artifact of the sequencing pipeline. According to a later analysis, most CMV-associated TCR beta chains appeared to be HLA-restricted, and the HLA associations seemed to be driven largely by CMV exposure. V-gene and J-gene trimming of TCR beta chains was associated with a missense DCLRE1C variant in a later genetic analysis, and the association was replicated in an independent cohort. The classifier was reported to diagnose cytomegalovirus status with high specificity and sensitivity in both the original and validation cohorts. Some IMGT-functional V segments, including TRBV6-2 and TRBV6-3, could not be distinguished by the 87-base-pair reads and were therefore excluded. In a later analysis, around 15,000 TCR beta sequences were associated with specific HLA alleles at a false discovery rate of 0.05. Several of the top co-occurrence clusters appeared to be linked to parvovirus B19, influenza, CMV and Epstein-Barr virus, according to a later analysis. Compared with equally common non-associated chains, HLA-associated TCR beta chains in a later analysis were more clonally expanded and had lower generation probabilities. A further reported finding was that TCR beta sequences accurately predicted the HLA-A and HLA-B alleles for most subjects in the first cohort. Compared with the roughly 670-donor mean, donors in an Asian-associated ancestry cluster had fewer N-insertions in productive TCRs, according to a later genetic analysis. In a later analysis, TCR association rates were found to vary across HLA loci, with the most associated TCRs seen for DRB1 alleles and the fewest for HLA-C alleles. This cohort had only TCR beta chains sequenced, and the lack of alpha or paired-chain data limited which features could be detected. A few of the identified cytomegalovirus-associated TCR beta chains were confirmed in vitro to be specific for cytomegalovirus antigens. In an earlier analysis of about 540 of the donors, most TCR beta V segments were observed in productive rearrangements about 90% or about 30% of the time, broadly matching IMGT annotations. Because HLA typing was unavailable for some donors at each locus, only the typed subset was used in association tests. Linkage disequilibrium might explain the correlated functional status among segregating V segments, but an unknown experimental factor could not be ruled out. Presence/absence analyses assumed roughly uniform sequencing depth across donors, an assumption that may not hold. Because counts were too low, some 17 rarely observed V segments, including chromosome 9 orphons, were left out of the earlier analysis of about 620 of the donors. The authors suggested that the approach could potentially be extended to other disease states and immunological phenotypes.

The CDR3, cysteine through phenylalanine, is 11 amino acids long. Only the CDR3 DNA stays, 33 bases, in frame from base 1. V and J are truncated by 6 bases and 5 bases respectively, leaving an intervening sequence of 10 bases. CDR1 and CDR2 were assigned from the germline V gene as SQVTM and ANQGSEA. Library method: the immunoSEQ multiplex PCR assay. The multiplex PCR relied on a mix of 60 forward primers for TCR Vbeta segments and 13 reverse primers for TCR Jbeta segments. The CDR3 region of rearranged TCR beta genes was amplified from genomic DNA by a multiplex PCR assay. The Illumina HiSeq System was used to sequence the amplified TCR beta libraries as 87-base-pair reads. The original methods were these. A later analysis tallied 75 million to 95 million unique TCR beta chains across the 666 repertoires, and approximately 12 million of those chains were shared by two or more donors. Raw reads were error-corrected and collapsed into unique sequences with a nearest-neighbor algorithm that merged closely related sequences to remove PCR and sequencing errors. Alignment of CDR3 sequences to IMGT reference sequences was used to assign V, D and J gene segments. For a sequence to be retained, a match of at least six nucleotides to both a V gene segment and a J gene segment was required. Rearrangements were called productive when the CDR3 lacked stop codons and stayed in frame with V and J; all others were non-productive. Following IMGT convention, CDR3 was defined as the stretch from the second conserved V-encoded cysteine up to the conserved J-encoded phenylalanine. Sequences without an unambiguous match to a single V gene segment were excluded from the earlier analysis of 450 to 650 of the donors. An earlier analysis of 587 of the donors called V segments functional above 56.7% productive rearrangements and segregating when the between-donor standard deviation exceeded 5%. A statistical classification framework was built for diagnosing cytomegalovirus status from the catalog of TCR beta chain sequences. A later analysis assigned V and J genes by comparing TCR nucleotide sequences with IMGT/GENE-DB human TR gene sequences. Using the TCRdist pipeline, a later analysis assigned CDR3 sequences along with most-parsimonious VDJ recombination scenarios. In a later analysis, each TCR beta chain was defined by its CDR3 amino acid sequence together with its V-gene family, and reads lacking a unique V-gene family were excluded. A later analysis removed nearly 600 highly shared, low-generation-probability nucleotide sequences to deal with suspected cross-contamination and a sequencing artifact. In a later analysis, a clonal expansion index was calculated for each public chain from normalized within-repertoire ranks of inferred template counts. In a later analysis, generation probabilities were computed using a VDJ recombination model fitted to out-of-frame rearrangements, and the results were checked against IGoR. Hypergeometric tests were used in a later analysis to score TCR-TCR, TCR-HLA and TCR-CMV co-occurrence, with a repertoire-size bias correction applied to the TCR pairs. To estimate false discovery rates, a later analysis permuted the HLA or CMV assignments 20 times. In a later analysis, co-occurring TCRs were grouped using DBSCAN, with TCRdist sequence similarity added in when clustering inside HLA-allele-positive subsets. Co-occurrence clustering excluded repertoires with fewer than 30,000 or more than 120,000 public chains, plus five with anomalous nucleotide sharing. This is the immuneACCESS table as TCRdb keeps it, with only in-frame sequences that have V and J called. A part of the clones is gone; compared with another copy, unresolved V genes explain less than half, and the rest is unexplained. The V and J calls and clone size were taken over from that table, and D and trimming were inferred from the DNA. The sample profile shows 150,000 to 200,000 clones; roughly 80% of them were found once. The top ten hold roughly 4% of the sample.

The cohort comprised approximately 700 healthy bone marrow donors. All cohort members were sampled while nominally healthy, although unrecorded immune exposures were likely present. The donor tested CMV seropositive, placing the donor among the 289 seropositive members of the cohort. A peripheral blood sample was collected from each donor, and TCR beta sequencing was performed on peripheral blood mononuclear cells. The Qiagen DNeasy Blood Extraction Kit was used to extract genomic DNA from the blood cell samples. The receptor was isolated from a man between 50 and 59 years old in good health and CMV-seropositive. The rearranged segments are TRBV29-1 and TRBJ2-5; the D segment could be TRBD2, given 5 matching bases. The sequenced sample was PBMCs. The encoded CDR3 is CSVAPGETQYF. The base sequence is TGCAGCGTGGCACCGGGGGAGACCCAGTACTTC.